Below, 30 T cell receptor beta chains from the same sample are listed, as sequenced in a study of T cell responses to AZD1222 COVID-19 vaccine. Assay: immunoSEQ multiplex PCR; the TCRdb copy retains only in-frame clones and omits some. This table holds about 120,000 clones, roughly nine tenths found once. The material was peripheral blood, obtained on day 0 of AZD1222 vaccination. The receptors come from an adult in good health.

This clone was seen a handful of times. The rearrangement joins TRBV7-3 to TRBJ2-3; possible D gene TRBD2, 5 bases. V was cut by 0 bases and J by 6 bases, with 7 bases left in between. This CDR3 region has 13 residues. In germline, CDR1 is SGHTA, CDR2 FQGTGA. The chain's CDR3 is CASSLTSGDTQYF. The CDR3 nucleotides are TGTGCCAGCAGCTTAACCTCGGGGGATACGCAGTATTTT. The complete variable domain, with remaining parts taken from reference TRBV7-3 and TRBJ2-3, reads GAGVSQTPSNKVTEKGKYVELRCDPISGHTALYWYRQSLGQGPEFLIYFQGTGAADDSGLPNDRFFAVRPEGSVSTLKIQRTERGDSAVYLCASSLTSGDTQYFGPGTRLTVL.

The chain combines TRBV10-2 with TRBJ1-2; 8 bases fit TRBD1. After removal of 0 bases from V and 7 bases from J, the junction contained 7 bases not matched to a gene. Germline CDR1 is WSHSY and CDR2 is SAAADI. This CDR3 is built from 15 residues. CDR3 sequence reads: CASSESAGGVLGYTF. Written as DNA, the CDR3 is TGCGCCAGCAGTGAGTCCGCAGGGGGCGTCCTTGGCTACACCTTC.

The chain employs TRBV30 and TRBJ2-1; 8 bases match TRBD2. The germline gives CDR1 GTSNPN, CDR2 SVGIG (reference sequence). The junction had 1 base not matched to a gene; V was cut back by 0 bases and J by 3 bases. The CDR3 has 14 amino acids. CDR3: CAWSVSGGYNEQFF. CDR3 coding DNA: TGTGCCTGGAGTGTAAGCGGGGGCTACAATGAGCAGTTCTTC.

V and J are TRBV6-5 and TRBJ1-1; the D is unclear. The CDR3 extends over 15 amino acids. CDR1 MNHEY and CDR2 SVGAGI come from the germline V gene. V lost 0 bases and J 3 bases, leaving 11 bases between the germline ends. The CDR3 here is CASSYSRGLDTEAFF. For the CDR3, the DNA is TGTGCCAGCAGTTACTCGAGAGGTTTGGACACTGAAGCTTTCTTT.

The chain couples TRBV6-6 to TRBJ1-2; TRBD1 agrees at 7 bases. CDR3 length equals 14 residues. Germline V gene lookup returns CDR1 MNHNY and CDR2 SVGAGI (reference sequence). Trimming cost V 5 bases and J 2 bases; bases outside gene matches: 5. The CDR3: CASSAGDSNYGYTF. The CDR3 DNA follows: TGTGCCAGCAGTGCGGGGGACAGCAACTATGGCTACACCTTC.

The CDR3 DNA follows: TGTGCCAGCAGTCAAACTAGCGGGGGGGTCACAGATACGCAGTATTTT. This gives the protein CASSQTSGGVTDTQYF. V is TRBV6-4 and J is TRBJ2-3; 13 bases align to TRBD2. Germline loops: CDR1 MRHNA, CDR2 SNTAGT. Unmatched junction bases numbered 4, after V lost 5 bases and J lost 2 bases. The CDR3 spans 16 residues.

The CDR3 here is CASSENFLSSPLHF. The CDR3 DNA is TGTGCCAGCAGTGAAAACTTCCTTTCGTCACCCCTCCACTTT. The chain links TRBV6-1 to TRBJ1-6; D remains unclear. The CDR3 has 14 amino acids. V shed 2 bases and J shed 10 bases, with 12 bases lying between them. Germline V CDR1 and CDR2: MNHNS, SASEGT.

The V and J genes are TRBV11-3 and TRBJ1-1, with D perhaps matching TRBD1 (6 bases). The CDR3 extends over 15 amino acids. Trimming removed 8 bases from V and 4 bases from J, with 20 bases in between. Germline-derived CDR1 and CDR2 are SGHNT and YENEEA. CDR3 sequence (DNA): TGTGCCAGCCCCAGCGGGGGGCGCAGGGTCACTGAAGCTTTCTTT. Translation gives CASPSGGRRVTEAFF.

This clone was picked up one time. This rearrangement joins TRBV19 to TRBJ1-2; no definite D call. Between the trimmed V and J ends, which lost 3 bases and 13 bases, there was a span of 12 bases. CDR1 is LNHDA, CDR2 SQIVND, per germline (reference sequence). This CDR3 is 11 amino acids long. CDR3 DNA sequence: TGTGCCAGTAGTATCGGGCCCGCCCGCACCTTC. Translated, it gives CASSIGPARTF.

This clone was seen only once. The chain has TRBV9 and TRBJ1-3; 8 bases agree with TRBD1. Germline CDR1 reads SGDLS; CDR2 reads YYNGEE. The CDR3 spans 16 residues. The junction had 6 bases not matched to a gene; V was cut back by 0 bases and J by 4 bases. CDR3 nucleotide sequence: TGTGCCAGCAGCGTAGTGGCAGGGGGCGCCGGAAACACCATATATTTT. It codes for CASSVVAGGAGNTIYF.

This clone showed up just once. As DNA, the CDR3 is TGCAGCGTTCCCGGGACAAGCGGCTATGGCTACACCTTC. Translating gives CSVPGTSGYGYTF. The gene calls are TRBV29-1 and TRBJ1-2; D may be TRBD1 (6 bases). This CDR3 region has 13 residues. Trimming pared 5 bases from V and 4 bases from J, leaving 14 bases between. CDR1 and CDR2 (germline): SQVTM, ANQGSEA.

The CDR3 DNA reads TGTGCCAGCAGTCCACGACAGGTGGGGCATGGCTACACCTTC. This codes for CASSPRQVGHGYTF. The rearrangement uses TRBV27 and TRBJ1-2; TRBD1 might be the D (6 bases). V shed 5 bases and J shed 6 bases, with 16 bases lying between them. The CDR3 consists of 14 residues. Germline V gene data show CDR1 as MNHEY and CDR2 as SMNVEV (reference sequence).

The chain joins TRBV9 to TRBJ2-7, with a weak D call TRBD1 (6 bases). The germline V and J ends were trimmed by 0 bases and 3 bases, with 7 bases remaining between them. This CDR3 spans 13 amino acids. Germline CDR1 reads SGDLS; CDR2 reads YYNGEE. This CDR3 reads CASSVGDNYEQYF. Here the CDR3 DNA reads TGTGCCAGCAGCGTAGGGGACAACTACGAGCAGTACTTC.

The CDR3 sequence is CASSWGSPYEQYF. The CDR3 DNA reads as TGTGCCAGCAGCTGGGGGAGCCCTTACGAGCAGTACTTC. The chain employs TRBV5-6 and TRBJ2-7; D may correspond to TRBD1 or TRBD2 (5 bases each). CDR1 is SGHDT and CDR2 is YYEEEE in the germline V gene. The V end was cut by 3 bases, the J end by 4 bases, with 11 bases between. This CDR3 contains 13 residues. The complete variable domain, with remaining parts taken from reference TRBV5-6 and TRBJ2-7, reads DAGVTQSPTHLIKTRGQQVTLRCSPKSGHDTVSWYQQALGQGPQFIFQYYEEEERQRGNFPDRFSGHQFPNYSSELNVNALLLGDSALYLCASSWGSPYEQYFGPGTRLTVT.

The chain has TRBV7-2 and TRBJ2-7; TRBD2 might be the D (5 bases). CDR1 and CDR2 from the germline V gene are SGHTA and FQGNSA. The ends were cut back, 2 bases at V and 5 bases at J, with 13 bases in the middle. The CDR3 is 14 amino acids. The CDR3 spells CASSLSGVGNEQYF. The CDR3 bases are TGTGCCAGCAGCTTAAGCGGAGTCGGAAACGAGCAGTACTTC.

This rearrangement joins TRBV24-1 to TRBJ2-3; perhaps TRBD2 as D (6 bases). Germline values: CDR1 KGHDR, CDR2 SFDVKD. This CDR3 spans 14 amino acids. Trimming stripped 2 bases from V and 4 bases from J, with 9 bases between. In nucleotides, the CDR3 is TGTGCCACCAGTGATTGGCGGGGCTCAGATACGCAGTATTTT. Translation gives CATSDWRGSDTQYF.

This chain links TRBV10-1 with TRBJ2-2; the D is unclear. V gave up 6 bases and J gave up 1 base, with 15 bases separating them. The CDR3 has 16 residues. The germline V gene encodes CDR1 WNHNN and CDR2 SYGVQD (reference sequence). The CDR3: CASSYLGRENTGELFF. Written as DNA, the CDR3 is TGCGCCAGCAGCTACCTCGGAAGGGAGAACACCGGGGAGCTGTTTTTT.

The rearrangement links TRBV14 to TRBJ1-4; no clear D gene. Germline assignment: CDR1 SGHDN and CDR2 FVKESK. The CDR3 length is 17 residues. Between the trimmed V and J ends, which lost 1 base and 3 bases, there was a span of 15 bases. Here the CDR3 DNA reads TGTGCCAGCAGCCAAGTGAAATCGGGCATTTCTAATGAAAAACTGTTTTTT. Amino acid sequence: CASSQVKSGISNEKLFF.

J is TRBJ1-2 and V is TRBV14; 7 positions match TRBD1. This CDR3 is 16 amino acids long. The trim removed 2 bases at V and 3 bases at J, leaving 9 bases unmatched. CDR1 is SGHDN and CDR2 is FVKESK in the germline V gene. CDR3 sequence: CASSQLRQGEHYGYTF. The CDR3 DNA follows: TGTGCCAGCAGCCAATTGAGACAGGGAGAGCACTATGGCTACACCTTC.

The V gene is TRBV7-6, the J gene TRBJ2-2, with TRBD2 matching over 7 bases. The CDR3 extends over 15 amino acids. Trimming removed 7 bases from V and 7 bases from J; junction bases left unmatched: 12. CDR1 and CDR2 from the germline V gene are SGHVS and FNYEAQ. The CDR3 nucleotides read TGTGCCAGCACCCCCATGGGGGGGTCGGTCGGGGAGCTGTTTTTT. Its translation is CASTPMGGSVGELFF.

The chain joins TRBV9 to TRBJ2-6, with D possibly matching TRBD2 (5 bases). The germline V gene encodes CDR1 SGDLS and CDR2 YYNGEE. V was shortened by 4 bases and J by 4 bases, with 24 bases between the two germline ends. The CDR3 length is 19 residues. In DNA, the CDR3 is TGTGCCAGCAGCCCCCGGGGTAGCGTACCCTCTACCGGGGCCAACGTCCTGACTTTC. Translation: CASSPRGSVPSTGANVLTF.

Turning to this clone: Additional DNA sequences in this sample encode the identical CDR3. The V call is TRBV5-4, the J call TRBJ2-7, with TRBD2 identical over 12 bases. V shed 0 bases, J shed 2 bases, and the junction held 3 bases outside the gene matches. CDR3 length equals 16 residues. From germline, CDR1 is SGHNT and CDR2 YYREEE (reference sequence). This CDR3 is CASSLGGLAGTYEQYF. The CDR3 DNA is TGTGCCAGCAGCTTGGGAGGACTAGCGGGAACCTACGAGCAGTACTTC.

The J gene is TRBJ1-1, the V gene TRBV5-4, with D unclear. Trimming shortened V by 2 bases and J by 0 bases, and 5 bases separated the two germline ends. The CDR3 length is 13 residues. Germline V CDR1 and CDR2: SGHNT, YYREEE (reference sequence). CDR3 amino acids: CASSFRLNTEAFF. DNA for the CDR3: TGTGCCAGCAGCTTTAGGCTGAACACTGAAGCTTTCTTT.

The chain has TRBV2 and TRBJ2-7, with a weak D call TRBD1 (5 bases). Trimming took off 7 bases at V and 5 bases at J, with 12 bases between the two ends. The CDR3 loop spans 12 amino acids. Per the germline V gene, CDR1 is SNHLY and CDR2 is FYNNEI. CDR3 protein: CASTLWGDEQYF. The CDR3, as DNA: TGTGCCAGCACCCTATGGGGCGACGAGCAGTACTTC.

This clone was observed a single time. The gene calls are TRBV5-4 and TRBJ1-1, with D unclear. In germline, CDR1 is SGHNT, CDR2 YYREEE (reference sequence). This CDR3 has 12 residues. V was pared by 0 bases and J by 4 bases, with 4 bases between. CDR3 sequence reads: CASSLGSTEAFF. CDR3 sequence (DNA): TGTGCCAGCAGCTTGGGTAGCACTGAAGCTTTCTTT.

The chain is built from TRBV6-5 and TRBJ2-7; 9 positions match TRBD1. V was pared by 5 bases and J by 4 bases, with 6 bases of the junction left unmatched. Germline loops: CDR1 MNHEY, CDR2 SVGAGI. This CDR3 contains 14 residues. CDR3 nucleotide sequence: TGTGCCAGCAGTAGACAGGGGGGCCGTTACGAGCAGTACTTC. It is translated as CASSRQGGRYEQYF.

This clone has just one count. The gene calls are TRBV9 and TRBJ1-3; no definite D call. Trimming left V 0 bases short and J 3 bases short, with 4 bases between. The CDR3 contains 13 residues. Per the germline V gene, CDR1 is SGDLS and CDR2 is YYNGEE. The CDR3 sequence is CASSVVDGNTIYF. CDR3 nucleotides: TGTGCCAGCAGCGTAGTAGATGGAAACACCATATATTTT. Variable domain in full (rest from reference TRBV9 and TRBJ1-3): DSGVTQTPKHLITATGQRVTLRCSPRSGDLSVYWYQQSLDQGLQFLIQYYNGEERAKGNILERFSAQQFPDLHSELNLSSLELGDSALYFCASSVVDGNTIYFGEGSWLTVV.

The CDR3 protein is CASSGTIQETQYF. The CDR3 DNA is TGTGCCAGCAGTGGGACTATACAAGAGACCCAGTACTTC. The rearrangement uses TRBV25-1 and TRBJ2-5; a weak D match, TRBD2 (6 bases). Germline-derived CDR1 and CDR2 are MGHDK and SYGVNS. Trimming left V 4 bases short and J 2 bases short, with 8 bases between. CDR3 size: 13 residues.

The rearrangement joins TRBV2 to TRBJ1-3; D not certain. The CDR3 contains 15 residues. V was trimmed by 6 bases and J by 0 bases, leaving 12 bases between them. Germline V gives CDR1 SNHLY, CDR2 FYNNEI. CDR3 residues: CASSGEGLSGNTIYF. CDR3 bases: TGTGCCAGCAGCGGAGAAGGGCTCTCTGGAAACACCATATATTTT.

The chain links TRBV12-3 or TRBV12-4 to TRBJ2-7; D is ambiguous. The V and J ends lost 4 bases and 5 bases respectively, with 6 bases between them. The CDR3 runs 11 residues. CDR3 nucleotides: TGTGCCAGCAGTTACCGAGACGAGCAGTACTTC. Protein sequence: CASSYRDEQYF.